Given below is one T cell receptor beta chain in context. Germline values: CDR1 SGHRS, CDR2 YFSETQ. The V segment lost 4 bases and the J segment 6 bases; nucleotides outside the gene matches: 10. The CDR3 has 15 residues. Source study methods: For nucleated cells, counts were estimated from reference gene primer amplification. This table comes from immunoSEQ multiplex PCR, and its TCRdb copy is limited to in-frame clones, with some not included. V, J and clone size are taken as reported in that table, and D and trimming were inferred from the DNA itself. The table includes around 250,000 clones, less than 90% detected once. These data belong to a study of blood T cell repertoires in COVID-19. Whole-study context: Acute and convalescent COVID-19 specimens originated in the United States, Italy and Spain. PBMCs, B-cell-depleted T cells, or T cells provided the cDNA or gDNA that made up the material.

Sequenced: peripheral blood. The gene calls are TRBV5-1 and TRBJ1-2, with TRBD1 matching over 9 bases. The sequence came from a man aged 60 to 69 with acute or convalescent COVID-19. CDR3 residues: CASSLDWDRVDGYTF. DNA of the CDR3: TGCGCCAGCAGCCTGGACTGGGACAGGGTGGATGGCTACACCTTC.